This T cell receptor beta chain was found in a study of blood T cell repertoires in COVID-19. In the study overall: Acute and convalescent COVID-19 specimens originated in the United States, Italy and Spain.

A single count supports this clone. In the study's own analysis: Estimation of nucleated cell counts was performed using reference gene primer amplification. Sequenced by immunoSEQ multiplex PCR; TCRdb stores in-frame clones only, minus some. V and J calls and clone size are those listed in that table; D and trimming were worked out from the DNA. Of 95,000 to 150,000 clones in the sample, around 88% are singletons; the top ten hold approximately 6.3%. Trimming took 5 bases from V and 2 from J, leaving 16 bases between them. Germline loops: CDR1 PRHDT, CDR2 FYEKMQ (reference sequence). The CDR3 length is 15 residues.

The origin of this receptor is an elderly man with active or convalescent COVID-19. V is TRBV13 and J is TRBJ2-7, with TRBD2 as a possible D gene (7 bases). The sample was peripheral blood. CDR3 amino acids: CASSPGRDTAYEQYF. CDR3 coding DNA: TGTGCCAGCAGCCCAGGGAGGGACACCGCCTACGAGCAGTACTTC.